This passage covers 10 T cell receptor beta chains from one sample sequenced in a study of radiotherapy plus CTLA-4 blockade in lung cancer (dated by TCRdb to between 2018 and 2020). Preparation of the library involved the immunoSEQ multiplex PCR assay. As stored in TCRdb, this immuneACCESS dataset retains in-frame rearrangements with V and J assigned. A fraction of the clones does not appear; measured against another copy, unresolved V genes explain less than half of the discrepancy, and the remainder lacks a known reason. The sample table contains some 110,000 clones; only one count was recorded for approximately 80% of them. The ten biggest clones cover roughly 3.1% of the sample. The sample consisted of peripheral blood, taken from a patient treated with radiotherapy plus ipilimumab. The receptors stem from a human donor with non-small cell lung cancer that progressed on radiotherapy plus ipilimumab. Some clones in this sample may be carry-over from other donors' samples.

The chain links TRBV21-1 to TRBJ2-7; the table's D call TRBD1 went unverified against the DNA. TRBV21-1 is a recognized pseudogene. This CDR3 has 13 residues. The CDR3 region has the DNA TGTGCCAGCAGCAAGGACAGGGGGCGAGAGCAGTACTTC. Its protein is CASSKDRGREQYF.

The CDR3 sequence: CASSPTRTDSAYEQYF. CDR3 nucleotides: TGTGCCAGCAGTCCCACACGAACCGACAGCGCCTACGAGCAGTACTTC. This chain joins TRBV27 and TRBJ2-7; D is perhaps TRBD1 (5 bases). This CDR3 has 16 amino acids. Germline CDR1 reads MNHEY; CDR2 reads SMNVEV (reference sequence). The V end lost 5 bases, the J end lost 2 bases, and 19 bases lay between the germline ends.

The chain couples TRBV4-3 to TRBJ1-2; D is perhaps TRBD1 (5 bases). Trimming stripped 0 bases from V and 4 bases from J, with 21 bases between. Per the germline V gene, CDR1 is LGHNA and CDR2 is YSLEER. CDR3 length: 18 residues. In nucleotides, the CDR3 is TGCGCCAGCAGCCAAGAGGTCAACAGCTTTGGGGGAACCTATGGCTACACCTTC. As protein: CASSQEVNSFGGTYGYTF.

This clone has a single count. The CDR3 loop reads CASSQGPGTGKSYNEQFF. The CDR3 DNA sequence: TGCGCCAGCAGCCAAGGTCCGGGGACAGGGAAATCCTACAATGAGCAGTTCTTC. J is TRBJ2-1 and V is TRBV4-1; 9 bases are shared with TRBD1. V was clipped by 1 base and J by 1 base; unmatched bases: 8. CDR1 and CDR2 from the germline V gene are MGHRA and YSYEKL. The length of the CDR3 is 18 residues.

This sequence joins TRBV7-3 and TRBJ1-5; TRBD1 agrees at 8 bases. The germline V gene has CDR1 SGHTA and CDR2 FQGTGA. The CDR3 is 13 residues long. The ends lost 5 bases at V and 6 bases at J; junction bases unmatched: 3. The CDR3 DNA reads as TGTGCCAGCAGCAAGGACAGGGCTCAGCCCCAGCATTTT. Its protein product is CASSKDRAQPQHF.

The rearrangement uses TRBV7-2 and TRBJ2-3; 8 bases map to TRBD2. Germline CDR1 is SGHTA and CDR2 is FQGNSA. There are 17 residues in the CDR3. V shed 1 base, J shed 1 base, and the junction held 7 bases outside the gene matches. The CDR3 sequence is CASSLVRRGEGTDTQYF. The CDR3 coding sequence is TGTGCCAGCAGCTTAGTTAGGCGGGGGGAGGGCACAGATACGCAGTATTTT.

CDR3 residues: CSGRGQARGGSLQETQYF. For the CDR3, the DNA is TGCAGCGGACGGGGACAGGCAAGGGGTGGCTCTTTACAAGAGACCCAGTACTTC. The chain has TRBV29-1 and TRBJ2-5; 8 positions agree with TRBD1. CDR1 and CDR2 from the germline V gene are SQVTM and ANQGSEA. The V and J ends lost 7 bases and 2 bases, in that order; junction bases with no gene match: 21. This CDR3 is 18 amino acids long.

CDR3 DNA sequence: TGTGCCAGCAGTGACCACACCTATGGCTACACCTTC. It translates to CASSDHTYGYTF. This chain connects TRBV6-1 to TRBJ1-2, with no clear D. Trimming left V 3 bases short and J 4 bases short, with 6 bases between. Germline V gives CDR1 MNHNS, CDR2 SASEGT. The CDR3 contains 12 residues.

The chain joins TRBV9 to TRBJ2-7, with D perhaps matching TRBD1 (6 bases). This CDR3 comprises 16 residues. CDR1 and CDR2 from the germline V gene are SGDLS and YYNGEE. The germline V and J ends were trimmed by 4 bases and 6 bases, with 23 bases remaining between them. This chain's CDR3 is CASSKSQGTRRSEQYF. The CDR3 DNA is TGTGCCAGCAGCAAATCGCAGGGGACAAGGAGGTCCGAGCAGTACTTC.

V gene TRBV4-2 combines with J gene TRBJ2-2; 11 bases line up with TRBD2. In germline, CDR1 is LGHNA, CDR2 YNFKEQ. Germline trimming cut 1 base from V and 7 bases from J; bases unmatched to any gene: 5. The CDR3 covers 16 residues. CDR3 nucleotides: TGTGCCAGCAGCCAAGGGCTAGCGGGGGGCTTCGGGGAGCTGTTTTTT. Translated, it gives CASSQGLAGGFGELFF.